This T cell receptor (beta chain) emerged from a study of immune characterization of retroperitoneal liposarcoma. V shed 5 bases and J 5 bases; nucleotides not matched to a gene: 6. CDR1 and CDR2 from the germline V gene are MRHNA and SNTAGT. The CDR3 consists of 15 residues. TCRdb independently ran MiXCR on the PCR reads; one entry per CDR3 protein. The sample lists 10,000 to 11,000 distinct CDR3 sequences, around 35% occurring once. The chain is built from TRBV6-4 and TRBJ2-1, with TRBD2 matching 10 bases. The receptor's source is a male donor with retroperitoneal liposarcoma. The sequenced sample was tumor tissue. The CDR3 loop is CASSQISGRNNEQFF. Written as DNA, the CDR3 is TGTGCCAGCAGTCAAATTAGCGGGAGGAACAATGAGCAGTTCTTC.